Below are 4 T cell receptor beta chains sequenced from a single sample in a study of spatial heterogeneity in lung cancer. Each CDR3 protein is one row after TCRdb ran MiXCR on the 5' RACE reads. The data show about 44,000 distinct CDR3 sequences, roughly 13% seen once. Time point described: sample taken at primary tumor resection. Here the sequenced sample was PBMCs, taken at surgery. Receptor source: a male donor with early-stage non-small cell lung cancer.

J is TRBJ2-7 and V is TRBV2; unclear D gene. V was pared by 8 bases and J by 4 bases, with 6 bases between. The V gene's germline CDR1 is SNHLY and CDR2 FYNNEI. This CDR3 spans 10 amino acids. CDR3: CASGEYEQYF. In DNA, the CDR3 is TGTGCCAGCGGAGAGTACGAGCAGTACTTC.

There are a few counts of this clonotype. This sequence joins TRBV3-1 and TRBJ1-2; no clear D gene. The CDR3 covers 11 residues. Germline V gives CDR1 LGHDT, CDR2 YNNKEL (reference sequence). The ends were cut back, 2 bases at V and 3 bases at J, with 1 base in the middle. CDR3 sequence: CASSQYYGYTF. CDR3 nucleotides: TGTGCCAGCAGCCAATACTATGGCTACACCTTC.

This clonotype was seen only a few times. The V gene is TRBV2, the J gene TRBJ2-1; tentative D call: TRBD2 (5 bases). V lost 3 bases, J lost 1 base, and 10 bases lay in between. This CDR3 has 15 residues. Germline values: CDR1 SNHLY, CDR2 FYNNEI. The CDR3 region is CASSERTPSYNEQFF. CDR3 DNA sequence: TGTGCCAGCAGTGAGAGGACTCCTTCCTACAATGAGCAGTTCTTC.

This clonotype was seen many times. This chain links TRBV4-3 with TRBJ2-1; D is undetermined. V shed 0 bases and J shed 8 bases, with 11 bases lying between them. Germline V gene sequence: CDR1 LGHNA, CDR2 YSLEER. The CDR3 totals 14 residues. The CDR3 sequence: CASSQDTQSDEQFF. The CDR3 coding sequence is TGCGCCAGCAGCCAAGATACCCAGTCGGATGAGCAGTTCTTC.